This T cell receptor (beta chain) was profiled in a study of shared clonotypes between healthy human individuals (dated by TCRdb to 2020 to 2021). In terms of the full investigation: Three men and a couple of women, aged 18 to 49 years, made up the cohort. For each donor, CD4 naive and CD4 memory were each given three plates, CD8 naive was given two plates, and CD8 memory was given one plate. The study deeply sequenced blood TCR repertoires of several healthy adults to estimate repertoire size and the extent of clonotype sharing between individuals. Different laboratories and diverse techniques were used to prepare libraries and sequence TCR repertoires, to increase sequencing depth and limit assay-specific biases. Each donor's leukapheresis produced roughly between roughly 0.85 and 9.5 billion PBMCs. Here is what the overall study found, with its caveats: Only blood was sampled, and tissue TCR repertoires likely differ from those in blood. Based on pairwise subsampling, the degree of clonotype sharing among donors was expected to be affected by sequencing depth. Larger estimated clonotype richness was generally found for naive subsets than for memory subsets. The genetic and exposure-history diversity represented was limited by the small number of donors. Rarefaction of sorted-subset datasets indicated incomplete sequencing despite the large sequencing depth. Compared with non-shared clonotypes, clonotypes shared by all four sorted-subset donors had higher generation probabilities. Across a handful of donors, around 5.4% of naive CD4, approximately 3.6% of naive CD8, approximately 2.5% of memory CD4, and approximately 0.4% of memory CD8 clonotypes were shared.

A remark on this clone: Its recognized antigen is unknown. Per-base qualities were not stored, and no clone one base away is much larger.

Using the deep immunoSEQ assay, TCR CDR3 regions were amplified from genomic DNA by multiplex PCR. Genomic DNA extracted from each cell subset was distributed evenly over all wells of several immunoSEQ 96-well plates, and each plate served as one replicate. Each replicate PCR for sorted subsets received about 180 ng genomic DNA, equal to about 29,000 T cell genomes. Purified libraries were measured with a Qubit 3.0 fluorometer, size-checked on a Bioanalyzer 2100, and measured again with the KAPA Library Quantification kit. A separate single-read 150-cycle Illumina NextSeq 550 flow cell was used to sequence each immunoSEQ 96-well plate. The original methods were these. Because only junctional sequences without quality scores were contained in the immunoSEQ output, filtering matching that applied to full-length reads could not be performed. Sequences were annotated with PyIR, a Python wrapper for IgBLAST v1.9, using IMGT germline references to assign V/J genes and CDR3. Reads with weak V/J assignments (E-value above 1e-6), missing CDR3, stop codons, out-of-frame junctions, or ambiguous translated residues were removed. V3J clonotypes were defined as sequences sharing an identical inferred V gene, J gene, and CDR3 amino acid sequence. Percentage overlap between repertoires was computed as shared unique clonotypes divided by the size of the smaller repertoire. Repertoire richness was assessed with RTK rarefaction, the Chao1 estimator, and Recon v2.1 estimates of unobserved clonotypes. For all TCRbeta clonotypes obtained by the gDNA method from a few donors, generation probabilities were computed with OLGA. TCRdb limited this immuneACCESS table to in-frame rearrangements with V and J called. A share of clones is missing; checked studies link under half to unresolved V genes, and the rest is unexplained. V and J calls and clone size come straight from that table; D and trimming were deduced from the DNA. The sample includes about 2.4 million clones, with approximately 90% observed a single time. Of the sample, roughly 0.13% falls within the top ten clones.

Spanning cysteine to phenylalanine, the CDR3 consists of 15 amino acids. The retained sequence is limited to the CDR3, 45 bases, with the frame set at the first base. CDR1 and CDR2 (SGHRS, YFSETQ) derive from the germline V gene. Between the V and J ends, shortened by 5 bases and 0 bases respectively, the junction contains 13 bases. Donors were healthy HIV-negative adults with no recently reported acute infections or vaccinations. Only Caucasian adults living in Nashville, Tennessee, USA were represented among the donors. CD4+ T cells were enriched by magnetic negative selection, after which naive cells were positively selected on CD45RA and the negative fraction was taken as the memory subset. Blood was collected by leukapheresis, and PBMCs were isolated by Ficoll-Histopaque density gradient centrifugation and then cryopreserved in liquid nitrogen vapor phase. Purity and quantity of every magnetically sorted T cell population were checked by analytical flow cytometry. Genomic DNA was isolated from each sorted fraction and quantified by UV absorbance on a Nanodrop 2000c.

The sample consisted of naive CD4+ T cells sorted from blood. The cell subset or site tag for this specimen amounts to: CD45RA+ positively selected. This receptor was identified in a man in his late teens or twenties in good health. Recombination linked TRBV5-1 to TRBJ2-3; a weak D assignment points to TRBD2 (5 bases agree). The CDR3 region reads CASRLHGLSTDTQYF. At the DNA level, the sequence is TGCGCCAGCAGGTTACACGGACTCAGCACAGATACGCAGTATTTT. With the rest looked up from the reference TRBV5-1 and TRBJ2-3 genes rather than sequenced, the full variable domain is KAGVTQTPRYLIKTRGQQVTLSCSPISGHRSVSWYQQTPGQGLQFLFEYFSETQRNKGNFPGRFSGRQFSNSRSEMNVSTLELGDSALYLCASRLHGLSTDTQYFGPGTRLTVL.